These T cell receptor beta chains were read from a single sample in a study of T cells in Graves' hyperthyroidism and ophthalmopathy. From the multiplex PCR reads, TCRdb called clonotypes with MiXCR, one entry per CDR3 protein. The data contain about 700,000 distinct CDR3 sequences, 45% of them singletons. The sequencing input was peripheral blood or thyroid tissue (not recorded which). The receptor source for this set is an adult man with Graves' disease, either hyperthyroidism or ophthalmopathy (not recorded which). CDR3s include the opening cysteine and the closing phenylalanine or tryptophan. The D gene is left open where the match is weak. Clone size, where shown, is once, few, many, or a class for clones that have expanded.

d_call | clone_size | j_call | v_call | cdr3_nt | cdr3_aa
TRBD1 | . | TRBJ1-1 | TRBV5-1 | TGCGCCGGCAGCGCACAGGGGGGAGGCACTGAAGCTTTCTTT | CAGSAQGGGTEAFF
TRBD1 | . | TRBJ1-2 | TRBV29-1 | TGCAGCGTCGCGCGGGACAGATCTAACTATGGCTACACCTTC | CSVARDRSNYGYTF
. | . | TRBJ2-5 | TRBV12-3/TRBV12-4 | TGTGCCAGCAGTGCGTATCAGGGGTATGGAGAAGAGACCCAGTACTTC | CASSAYQGYGEETQYF
. | few | TRBJ2-5 | TRBV7-3 | TGTGCCAGCAGCTTAAAATCTGGCGGGGCCCAAGAGACCCAGTACTTC | CASSLKSGGAQETQYF
. | . | TRBJ2-5 | TRBV20-1 | TGCAGTGCTAAAACCGACGGGCCACAAGAGACCCAGTACTTC | CSAKTDGPQETQYF
TRBD2 | many | TRBJ2-5 | TRBV24-1 | TGTGCCACCAGTGATGGGACTAGCGGAGGAGAGACCCAGTACTTC | CATSDGTSGGETQYF
. | . | TRBJ1-1 | TRBV2 | TGCAGTGCCCCCTCAAGGGGGTTGAACACTGAAGCTTTCTTT | CSAPSRGLNTEAFF
. | few | TRBJ1-1 | TRBV3-1 | TGTGCCAGCAGCCAAGAGTGGCAGAACACTGAAGCTTTCTTT | CASSQEWQNTEAFF
. | . | TRBJ1-4 | TRBV20-1 | TGCAGTGCTAGGGATGGGCGCGGGGAAAAACTGTTTTTT | CSARDGRGEKLFF
TRBD2 | . | TRBJ2-7 | TRBV10-3 | TGTGCCATCAGTGAGTCAGGGACTAGCGGGACTGGTGAGCAGTACTTC | CAISESGTSGTGEQYF
. | . | TRBJ1-2 | TRBV20-1 | TGCAGTGCTTCCCGTTTGGGGGCGAGTTATGGCTACACCTTC | CSASRLGASYGYTF
TRBD2 | . | TRBJ2-7 | TRBV7-2 | TGTGCCAGCAGCTTAGGGGCGGTGGGGGACTACGGGCAGTACTTC | CASSLGAVGDYGQYF
. | . | TRBJ2-6 | TRBV29-1 | TGCAGCGGGGATCGGGGCGTTGGTGGGGCCAACGTCCTGACTTTC | CSGDRGVGGANVLTF
. | . | TRBJ1-5 | TRBV19 | TGTGCCAGTAGTACTACGGCGGGGGACAATCAGCCCCAGCATTTT | CASSTTAGDNQPQHF
. | . | TRBJ2-5 | TRBV20-1 | TGCAGTGCTGTATTAGCGGATCAAGAGACCCAGTACTTC | CSAVLADQETQYF
. | . | TRBJ2-7 | TRBV10-3 | TGTGCCAGCAGTCTCCGGGACGGCTACGAGCAGTACTTC | CASSLRDGYEQYF
TRBD1 | . | TRBJ2-7 | TRBV2 | TGTGCCAGCAGTTTTCTCTGGACAGGGGAGACCTACGAGCAGTACTTC | CASSFLWTGETYEQYF
. | few | TRBJ1-1 | TRBV20-1 | TGCAGTGTTTCGTCTACGAGGGGCGCTGAAGCTTTCTTT | CSVSSTRGAEAFF
. | many | TRBJ1-1 | TRBV20-1 | TGCAGTGCTAGAGGAGAACACGTTTCAGCTTTCTTT | CSARGEHVSAFF
. | many | TRBJ1-5 | TRBV10-3 | TGTGCCATCAGTGAAGCAGGGGTCGGCAATCAGCCCCAGCATTTT | CAISEAGVGNQPQHF
. | once | TRBJ1-4 | TRBV3-1 | TGTGCCAGCAGCCCCCTGTTTTTT | CASSPLFF
. | many | TRBJ1-2 | TRBV24-1 | TGTGCCACCAGGCCCTCTGACCGGAGCTATGGCTACACCTTC | CATRPSDRSYGYTF
TRBD1 | . | TRBJ1-2 | TRBV29-1 | TGCAGCTTAGGACAGGTCTATGGCTACACCTTC | CSLGQVYGYTF
. | few | TRBJ1-2 | TRBV7-9 | TGTGCCAGCAGCCCACTAGATCGGACAGTAGCTAACTATGGCTACACCTTC | CASSPLDRTVANYGYTF
. | . | TRBJ1-4 | TRBV29-1 | TGCAGCGTTGACAAACTGTTTTTT | CSVDKLFF
TRBD1 | . | TRBJ1-2 | TRBV12-3/TRBV12-4 | TGTGCCAGCAGTTTATTCATTTTCGGGACAGTCCTCTATGGCTACACCTTC | CASSLFIFGTVLYGYTF
TRBD1 | . | TRBJ2-2 | TRBV6-5 | TGTGCCAGCAGTTACGGGACAGGGTTTGGCGGGGAGCTGTTTTTT | CASSYGTGFGGELFF
. | . | TRBJ1-1 | TRBV7-2 | TGTGCCACCAGTGATTTGCACGCGGCTCCTGGTGCTTTCTTT | CATSDLHAAPGAFF
. | few | TRBJ1-4 | TRBV24-1 | TGTGCCACCAGCCCCGGTGGGGGCTTCGGTGAAAAACTGTTTTTT | CATSPGGGFGEKLFF
. | . | TRBJ1-2 | TRBV7-9 | TGTGCCAGCAGCTTGGGGGGTAGGGCAAATGGCTACACCTTC | CASSLGGRANGYTF
. | . | TRBJ2-7 | TRBV12-3/TRBV12-4 | TGTGCCAGCAGGCGGGACACAGCCTACGAGCAGTACTTC | CASRRDTAYEQYF
TRBD1 | . | TRBJ1-1 | TRBV2 | TGTGCCAGCACGGGACAGGGTGAAGCTTTCTTT | CASTGQGEAFF
. | . | TRBJ1-1 | TRBV15 | TGTGCCACCAGCAGAGACAGGGGCGGGGCCGAGGCTTTCTTT | CATSRDRGGAEAFF
TRBD1 | . | TRBJ1-2 | TRBV7-2 | TGTGCCAGCAGCGCAACCGGGACAGGAAGTGATGGCTACACCTTC | CASSATGTGSDGYTF
TRBD1 | . | TRBJ1-1 | TRBV19 | TGTGCCAGTAGTATTAAGGGACAGTTCGGGAACACTGAAGCTTTCTTT | CASSIKGQFGNTEAFF
TRBD1 | many | TRBJ1-2 | TRBV7-2 | TGTGCCAGCAGCTTGCGAGGGGGCGCAACCTATGGCTACACCTTC | CASSLRGGATYGYTF
. | few | TRBJ2-5 | TRBV9 | TGTGCCTGGACAGATCAAGAGACCCAGTACTTC | CAWTDQETQYF
. | many | TRBJ1-1 | TRBV7-2 | TGTGCCAGCAGCTTAAGTGTGTCGAACACTGAAGCTTTCTTT | CASSLSVSNTEAFF
. | many | TRBJ1-6 | TRBV7-2 | TGTGCCAGCAGCGGTACAGGGCATTCACCCCTCCACTTT | CASSGTGHSPLHF
. | . | TRBJ2-2 | TRBV12-3/TRBV12-4 | TGTGCCAGCAGACAGGACATAACCGGGGAGCTGTTTTTT | CASRQDITGELFF
. | . | TRBJ1-2 | TRBV11-2 | TGTGCCAGCAGCCAACCGGGACTTGTGAACTATGGCTACACCTTC | CASSQPGLVNYGYTF
. | . | TRBJ2-5 | TRBV5-4 | TGTGCCAGCAGCTTGGCGGGCGGGACTGAGACCCAGTACTTC | CASSLAGGTETQYF
TRBD1 | many | TRBJ2-5 | TRBV29-1 | TGCAGCGTTGTACAGGGGGCCGAGACCCAGTACTTC | CSVVQGAETQYF